These 17 T cell receptor beta chains originate from one sample sequenced in a study of cytomegalovirus exposure and HLA in healthy donors. The PCR ran on 60 Vbeta and 13 Jbeta primers. The table came from immunoSEQ multiplex PCR; TCRdb's copy has only in-frame clones and leaves some out. The sample shows 100,000 to 150,000 clones, 70% to 80% of them seen only once. The specimen sequenced was PBMCs. The source is a man aged 35 to 55 in good health and CMV-seropositive.

V usage is TRBV19 and J usage is TRBJ1-2; D remains ambiguous. The CDR3 covers 14 residues. Germline CDR1 and CDR2: LNHDA and SQIVND (reference sequence). V was trimmed by 8 bases and J by 4 bases, leaving 17 bases between them. The CDR3 loop reads CASGTQLKTYGYTF. The CDR3 DNA sequence: TGTGCCAGTGGTACACAGCTTAAGACCTATGGCTACACCTTC. Based on the CDR3 plus reference TRBV19 and TRBJ1-2, the full variable domain is DGGITQSPKYLFRKEGQNVTLSCEQNLNHDAMYWYRQDPGQGLRLIYYSQIVNDFQKGDIAEGYSVSREKKESFPLTVTSAQKNPTAFYLCASGTQLKTYGYTFGSGTRLTVV.

The chain couples TRBV10-1 to TRBJ2-1; D unresolved. Trimming took 7 bases from V and 6 from J, leaving 13 bases between them. Germline V lookup: CDR1 WNHNN, CDR2 SYGVQD (reference sequence). The CDR3 loop spans 13 amino acids. The CDR3 region is CASNGARSNEQFF. CDR3 coding DNA: TGCGCCAGCAACGGTGCGAGGAGCAATGAGCAGTTCTTC.

This clone has just a few counts. Other DNA sequences in the same sample also yield this CDR3. The chain employs TRBV6-5 and TRBJ2-7, with D perhaps matching TRBD1 (6 bases). Trimming removed 5 bases from V and 1 base from J, with 12 bases in between. Germline-derived CDR1 and CDR2 are MNHEY and SVGAGI. CDR3 length: 14 amino acids. The CDR3 region has the DNA TGTGCCAGCAGTAGGCAGGGGCCATCCTACGAGCAGTACTTC. Its translation is CASSRQGPSYEQYF.

This chain uses TRBV6-5 with TRBJ1-4, with D possibly being TRBD1 (6 bases). The germline gives CDR1 MNHEY, CDR2 SVGAGI. The CDR3 runs to 16 residues. Trimming cost V 7 bases and J 8 bases, with 23 bases left between them. The DNA for the CDR3 is TGTGCCAGCAATTCCTCCGGGGGAGGGGGATTGGAAAAACTGTTTTTT. Translated: CASNSSGGGGLEKLFF.

The chain couples TRBV7-9 to TRBJ1-3; D is unclear. Germline V lookup: CDR1 SEHNR, CDR2 FQNEAQ (reference sequence). Trimming cost V 6 bases and J 4 bases, with 13 bases left between them. The CDR3 extends over 14 amino acids. This chain's CDR3 is CASRPQISGNTIYF. The DNA for the CDR3 is TGTGCCAGCAGACCACAGATATCCGGAAACACCATATATTTT.

The chain uses TRBV19 and TRBJ1-2, with 8 bases fitting TRBD1. The CDR3 is made up of 13 amino acids. The V and J ends lost 5 bases and 8 bases, in that order; junction bases with no gene match: 7. Germline CDR1 is LNHDA and CDR2 is SQIVND (reference sequence). The CDR3 region has the DNA TGTGCCAGTAGTGGCAGGGGGCGTCGGGGCTACACCTTC. This gives the protein CASSGRGRRGYTF.

This rearrangement joins TRBV7-9 to TRBJ1-3; D is possibly TRBD1 (6 bases). The ends were cut back, 4 bases at V and 2 bases at J, with 12 bases in the middle. CDR3 length: 15 residues. Germline values: CDR1 SEHNR, CDR2 FQNEAQ (reference sequence). The CDR3 DNA reads as TGTGCCAGCAGCTCGGGAGGGGGAGCTGGAAACACCATATATTTT. This codes for CASSSGGGAGNTIYF.

This clone was found once. The chain recombines TRBV6-5 with TRBJ1-5; the D gene is possibly TRBD1 (6 bases). CDR3 length equals 14 residues. V was cut by 1 base and J by 7 bases, with 11 bases left in between. Per the germline V gene, CDR1 is MNHEY and CDR2 is SVGAGI. The DNA for the CDR3 is TGTGCCAGCAGTTACTACAGGGAAGGGCAGCCCCAGCATTTT. This encodes CASSYYREGQPQHF.

This chain connects TRBV5-6 to TRBJ2-5, with D possibly being TRBD2 (5 bases). V was cut by 5 bases and J by 11 bases, with 19 bases left in between. CDR3 length: 13 residues. Germline V gene lookup returns CDR1 SGHDT and CDR2 YYEEEE. This chain's CDR3 is CASSPGSGERQYF. CDR3 nucleotide sequence: TGTGCCAGCAGTCCTGGGAGTGGGGAACGGCAGTACTTC. The variable domain in full, completed from reference TRBV5-6 and TRBJ2-5, reads DAGVTQSPTHLIKTRGQQVTLRCSPKSGHDTVSWYQQALGQGPQFIFQYYEEEERQRGNFPDRFSGHQFPNYSSELNVNALLLGDSALYLCASSPGSGERQYFGPGTRLLVL.

V gene TRBV4-1 combines with J gene TRBJ1-5; 9 nucleotides agree with TRBD1. This CDR3 spans 16 amino acids. The J segment lost 6 bases and the V segment lost 3 bases, leaving 9 bases of the junction unmatched. The germline V gene has CDR1 MGHRA and CDR2 YSYEKL. CDR3 DNA sequence: TGCGCCAGCAGCCAGGTAGCCACAGGGGGCGGTCAGCCCCAGCATTTT. Amino acids: CASSQVATGGGQPQHF.

The rearrangement joins TRBV6-5 to TRBJ2-1, with TRBD1 matching over 10 bases. Losses at the gene ends were 2 bases for V and 9 bases for J; bases not matched to a gene: 7. Germline CDR1 reads MNHEY; CDR2 reads SVGAGI. The CDR3 is made up of 15 amino acids. The CDR3 coding sequence is TGTGCCAGCAGTTACGGGACAGGGGCGCCGGGTGAGCAGTTCTTC. It specifies CASSYGTGAPGEQFF.

This clone was found once. The chain combines TRBV5-1 with TRBJ2-5; D may be TRBD2 (5 bases). CDR1 and CDR2 from the germline V gene are SGHRS and YFSETQ. The CDR3 has 14 residues. The ends were cut back, 3 bases at V and 5 bases at J, with 14 bases in the middle. CDR3 in amino acids: CASSSGPGGETQYF. CDR3 in DNA: TGCGCCAGCAGCTCAGGACCGGGCGGGGAGACCCAGTACTTC.

The chain combines TRBV9 with TRBJ1-2, with unresolved D. CDR1 is SGDLS, CDR2 YYNGEE, per germline. Trimming cost V 4 bases and J 9 bases, with 10 bases left between them. The CDR3 runs to 11 residues. DNA for the CDR3: TGTGCCAGCAGCATTTCAGGTCGCTACACCTTC. It encodes CASSISGRYTF.

This clone was observed once. The V gene is TRBV5-1, the J gene TRBJ1-4; D call uncertain. This CDR3 has 12 residues. CDR1 and CDR2 from the germline V gene are SGHRS and YFSETQ. The V and J ends lost 4 bases and 8 bases respectively, with 9 bases between them. CDR3 residues: CASSRDLEKLFF. The CDR3 coding sequence is TGCGCCAGCAGCCGTGACTTAGAAAAACTGTTTTTT.

This chain connects TRBV5-1 to TRBJ2-5; 7 bases line up with TRBD2. V trimming: 4 bases; J trimming: 0 bases; junction bases outside the gene matches: 3. Germline V gene sequence: CDR1 SGHRS, CDR2 YFSETQ. The CDR3 runs 14 residues. The CDR3 spells CASSPRGNQETQYF. The DNA for the CDR3 is TGCGCCAGCAGCCCGCGGGGGAACCAAGAGACCCAGTACTTC.

The rearrangement joins TRBV15 to TRBJ2-1, with a tentative D call TRBD1 (5 bases). The CDR3 spans 14 residues. Trimming shortened V by 1 base and J by 9 bases, and 13 bases separated the two germline ends. Per germline, CDR1 LNHNV and CDR2 YYDKDF (reference sequence). For the CDR3, the DNA is TGTGCCACCAGCAGAGGGGGCCAAACCCCTGAGCAGTTCTTC. Amino acids: CATSRGGQTPEQFF.

This sequence joins TRBV27 and TRBJ1-4, with D maybe TRBD1 (5 bases). The germline V gene has CDR1 MNHEY and CDR2 SMNVEV (reference sequence). The CDR3 is made up of 13 amino acids. V was pared by 8 bases and J by 6 bases, with 13 bases between. The CDR3 loop is CASARREDEKLFF. Written as DNA, the CDR3 is TGTGCCAGCGCTCGCAGGGAGGATGAAAAACTGTTTTTT.